A single TCR beta chain is shown here with its context. What antigen it recognizes has not been identified. Qualities for individual bases were not recorded, and no much larger clone is one base off. These data originate in a study of Tregs in tolerant kidney transplant recipients (dated by TCRdb to between 2017 and 2020). Regarding the complete study: Related donors were used in the transplants with nonmyeloablative bone marrow transplantation, and mixed chimerism was transient in the human trials. The study applied TCRbeta sequencing to find donor-specific regulatory T cells before combined kidney and bone marrow transplantation and then followed those same cells after transplant. Overall results and qualifications from the work: Although technical replication error seemed to be minimal, the question of biological reproducibility was not addressed directly. For some patients, the PCR primers changed as time went on, which meant samples from those patients could not be compared with one another at the nucleotide level. Expanding Tregs with activated donor B cells appeared to identify the most biologically relevant and donor-specific TCRbeta repertoire. Because the study included only a small number of patients, the results must be confirmed in larger populations and under other immunosuppression protocols. In tolerant patients, the expansion of donor-specific Tregs was greater than global Treg expansion, suggesting that the expansion was antigen-driven rather than nonspecific.

For TCRbeta CDR3 sequencing, genomic DNA was extracted from sorted cells using the QIAGEN DNeasy Blood and Tissue Kit. High-throughput TCRbeta CDR3 sequencing was carried out commercially through immunoSEQ, with PCR amplification with bias correction and internal controls included. Under the source paper's analysis protocol: A unique productive TCRbeta sequence was defined by the CDR3 nucleotide sequence when primers matched, and otherwise by the CDR3 amino acid sequence together with the Vbeta and Jbeta genes. Sorting error was corrected by removing sequences shared between sorted populations at a frequency ratio of 2:1 or less, and the remaining shared sequences were assigned to the higher population. Sequences were defined as donor-reactive when expanded at least 5-fold in CFSE-low cells versus unstimulated cells and present at a frequency of at least 0.01% in CFSE-low cells. Jensen-Shannon divergence, calculated on the top 100 TCRbeta sequences ranked by frequency, was used to quantify repertoire divergence. For samples with multiple sequencing runs, sorting error was corrected separately for each run before the runs were pooled. Here the immuneACCESS table is served through TCRdb, limited to in-frame sequences with V and J called. Missing clones are a known gap in these copies; in checked studies unresolved V genes cover under half, and the rest lacks a known reason. V and J calls and clone size are copied from that table; D and trimming were computed from the DNA. Recorded for this sample are 50,000 to 75,000 clones; over 75% of them occurred a single time. The leading ten clones occupy about 2% of the sample.

The CDR3 goes from the cysteine to the phenylalanine over 14 residues. The retained sequence is limited to the CDR3, 42 bases, with the frame set at the first base. V and J are truncated by 5 bases and 2 bases respectively, leaving an intervening sequence of 10 bases. According to the germline V gene (reference sequence), CDR1 reads LNHDA and CDR2 reads SQIVND. The time point label on this specimen signifies: blood sample drawn before combined kidney and bone marrow transplant. Unstimulated Tregs (CD4+CD25+CD127-), CD4+ non-Tregs (CD4+CD25-), CD4 and CD8 cells were FACS-sorted from thawed PBMCs. Before Treg sorting, thawed PBMCs were rested overnight at 37°C with approximately 190 IU/ml IL-2. The patients were a handful of recipients of combined kidney and bone marrow transplants from the ITN036ST trial, and samples were available only for these trial subjects. Healthy control blood was separated into PBMCs by Ficoll density gradient and cryopreserved, and patient PBMCs were collected both before and after transplant.

The sequence came from a human donor who received a combined kidney and bone marrow transplant. Sequences were derived from Tregs from blood, sampled before the transplant. The chain joins TRBV19 to TRBJ1-5; the D gene cannot be named for sure. The nucleotide sequence is given as TGTGCCAGTAGTGGTTTTATGGGCAATCAGCCCCAGCATTTT. It translates as CASSGFMGNQPQHF.